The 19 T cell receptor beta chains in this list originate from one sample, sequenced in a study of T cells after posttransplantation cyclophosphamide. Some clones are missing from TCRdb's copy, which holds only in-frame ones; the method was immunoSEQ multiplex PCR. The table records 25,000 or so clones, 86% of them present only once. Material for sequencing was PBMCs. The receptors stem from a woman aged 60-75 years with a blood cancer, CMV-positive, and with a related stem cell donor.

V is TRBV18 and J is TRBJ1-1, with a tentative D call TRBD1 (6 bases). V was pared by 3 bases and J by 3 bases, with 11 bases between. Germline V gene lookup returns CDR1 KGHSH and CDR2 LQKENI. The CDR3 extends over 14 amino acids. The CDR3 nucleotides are TGTGCCAGCTCACCTGGTCAGGGGTACACTGAAGCTTTCTTT. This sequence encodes CASSPGQGYTEAFF.

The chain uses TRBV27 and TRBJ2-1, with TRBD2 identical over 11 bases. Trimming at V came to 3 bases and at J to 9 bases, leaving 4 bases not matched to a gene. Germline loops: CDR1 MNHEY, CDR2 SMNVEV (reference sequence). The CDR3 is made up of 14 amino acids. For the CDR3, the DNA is TGTGCCAGCAGTTTTAGCGGGAGGGCATTTGAGCAGTTCTTC. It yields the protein CASSFSGRAFEQFF.

The chain's CDR3 is CSVATGGNYGYTF. Here the CDR3 DNA reads TGCAGCGTCGCTACGGGGGGCAACTATGGCTACACCTTC. This chain links TRBV29-1 with TRBJ1-2; possibly TRBD1 for D (6 bases). From germline, CDR1 is SQVTM and CDR2 ANQGSEA. The CDR3 consists of 13 residues. Trimming removed 6 bases from V and 2 bases from J, with 13 bases in between.

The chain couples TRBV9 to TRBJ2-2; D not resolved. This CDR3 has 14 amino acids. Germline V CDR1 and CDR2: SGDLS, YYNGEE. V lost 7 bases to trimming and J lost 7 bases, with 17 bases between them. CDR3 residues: CASAALVGIGELFF. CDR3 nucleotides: TGTGCCAGCGCAGCGCTAGTTGGTATCGGGGAGCTGTTTTTT.

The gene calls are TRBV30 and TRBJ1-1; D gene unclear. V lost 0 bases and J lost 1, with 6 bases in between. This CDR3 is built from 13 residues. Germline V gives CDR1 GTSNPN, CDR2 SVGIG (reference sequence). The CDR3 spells CAWSVRENTEAFF. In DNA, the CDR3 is TGTGCCTGGAGTGTCCGGGAGAACACTGAAGCTTTCTTT.

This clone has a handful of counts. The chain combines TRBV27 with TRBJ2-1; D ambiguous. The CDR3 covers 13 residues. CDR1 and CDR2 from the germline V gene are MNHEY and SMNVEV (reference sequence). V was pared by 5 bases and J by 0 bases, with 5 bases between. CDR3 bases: TGTGCCAGCAGTCTGAGCTCCTACAATGAGCAGTTCTTC. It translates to CASSLSSYNEQFF.

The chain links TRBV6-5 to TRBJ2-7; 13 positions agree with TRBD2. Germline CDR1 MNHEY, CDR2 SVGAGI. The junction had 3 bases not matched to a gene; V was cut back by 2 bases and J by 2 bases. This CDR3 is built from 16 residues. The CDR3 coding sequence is TGTGCCAGCAGTTACCACGGACTAGCGGGAGCCTACGAGCAGTACTTC. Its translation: CASSYHGLAGAYEQYF.

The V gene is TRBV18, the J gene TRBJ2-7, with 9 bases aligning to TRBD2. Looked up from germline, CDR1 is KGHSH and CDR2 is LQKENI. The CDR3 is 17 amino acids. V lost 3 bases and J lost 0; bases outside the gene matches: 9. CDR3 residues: CASSPQAGGASSYEQYF. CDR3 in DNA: TGTGCCAGCTCACCGCAGGCGGGAGGGGCCTCCTCCTACGAGCAGTACTTC.

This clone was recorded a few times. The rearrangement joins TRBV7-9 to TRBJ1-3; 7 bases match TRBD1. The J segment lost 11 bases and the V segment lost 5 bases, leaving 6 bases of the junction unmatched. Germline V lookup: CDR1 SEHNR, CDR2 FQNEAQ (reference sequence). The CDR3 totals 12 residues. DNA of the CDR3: TGTGCCAGCAGCCCCCGGACAGGCGCCATATATTTT. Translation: CASSPRTGAIYF.

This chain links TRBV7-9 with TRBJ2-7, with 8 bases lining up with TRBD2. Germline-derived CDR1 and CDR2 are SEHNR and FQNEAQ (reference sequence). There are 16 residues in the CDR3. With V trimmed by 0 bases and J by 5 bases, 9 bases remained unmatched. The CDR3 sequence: CASSLALVAGKDEQYF. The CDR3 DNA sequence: TGTGCCAGCAGCTTAGCGCTCGTAGCGGGAAAGGACGAGCAGTACTTC.

The CDR3 sequence is CASSRTGGPDTQYF. The CDR3 nucleotides are TGTGCCAGCAGCCGGACAGGGGGGCCAGATACGCAGTATTTT. The chain uses TRBV7-2 and TRBJ2-3; the match to TRBD1 covers 10 bases. With 5 bases clipped from V and 4 bases from J, the junction kept 3 bases outside the gene matches. The CDR3 has 14 amino acids. Germline CDR1 reads SGHTA; CDR2 reads FQGNSA.

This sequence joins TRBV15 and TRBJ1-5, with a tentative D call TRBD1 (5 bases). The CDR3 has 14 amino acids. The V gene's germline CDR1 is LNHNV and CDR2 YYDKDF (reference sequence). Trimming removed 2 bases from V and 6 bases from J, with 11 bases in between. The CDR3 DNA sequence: TGTGCCACCAGCAGAACCCGGGGGAGTCAGCCCCAGCATTTT. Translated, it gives CATSRTRGSQPQHF.

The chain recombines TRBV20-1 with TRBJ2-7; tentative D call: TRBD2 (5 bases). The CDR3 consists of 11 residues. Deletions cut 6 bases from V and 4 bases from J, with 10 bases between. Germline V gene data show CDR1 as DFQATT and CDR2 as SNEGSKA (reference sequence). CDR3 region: CSALDSYEQYF. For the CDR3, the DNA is TGCAGTGCCCTGGACTCTTACGAGCAGTACTTC.

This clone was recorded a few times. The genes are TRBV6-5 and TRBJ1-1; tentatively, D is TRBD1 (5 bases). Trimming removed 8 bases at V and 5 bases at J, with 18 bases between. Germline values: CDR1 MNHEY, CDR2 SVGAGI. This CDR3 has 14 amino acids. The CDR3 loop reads CASQRDGGYTEAFF. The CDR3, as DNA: TGTGCCAGCCAGCGGGACGGTGGTTATACTGAAGCTTTCTTT.

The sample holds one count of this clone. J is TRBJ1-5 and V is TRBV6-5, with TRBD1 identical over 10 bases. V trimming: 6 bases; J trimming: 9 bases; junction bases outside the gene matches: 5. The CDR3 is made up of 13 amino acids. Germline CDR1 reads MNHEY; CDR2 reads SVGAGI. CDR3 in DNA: TGTGCCAGCAGCGAGGGACAGGGGAGGCCCCAGCATTTT. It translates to CASSEGQGRPQHF.

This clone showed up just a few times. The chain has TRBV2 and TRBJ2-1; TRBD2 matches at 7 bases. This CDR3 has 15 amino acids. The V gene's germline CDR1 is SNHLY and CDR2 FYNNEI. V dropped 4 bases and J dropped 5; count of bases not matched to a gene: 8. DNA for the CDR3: TGTGCCAGCAGTGTACGCGCGGGAGTCGACAATGAGCAGTTCTTC. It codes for CASSVRAGVDNEQFF.

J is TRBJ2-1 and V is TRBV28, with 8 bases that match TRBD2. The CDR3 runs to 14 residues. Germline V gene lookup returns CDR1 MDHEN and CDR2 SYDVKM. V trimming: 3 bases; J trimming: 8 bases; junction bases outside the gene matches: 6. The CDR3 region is CASSFPGLGYEQFF. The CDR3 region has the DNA TGTGCCAGCAGTTTCCCGGGACTAGGTTATGAGCAGTTCTTC.

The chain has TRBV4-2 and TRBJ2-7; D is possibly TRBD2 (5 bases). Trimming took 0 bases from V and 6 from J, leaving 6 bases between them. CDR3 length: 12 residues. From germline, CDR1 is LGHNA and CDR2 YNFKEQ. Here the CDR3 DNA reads TGTGCCAGCAGCCAAGAAGGACTCGAGCAGTACTTC. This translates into CASSQEGLEQYF.

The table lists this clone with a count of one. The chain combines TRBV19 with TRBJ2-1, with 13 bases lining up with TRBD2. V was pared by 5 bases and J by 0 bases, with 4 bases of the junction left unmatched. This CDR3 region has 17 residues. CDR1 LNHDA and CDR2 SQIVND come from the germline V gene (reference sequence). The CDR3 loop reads CASSPRTSGSSYNEQFF. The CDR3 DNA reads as TGTGCCAGTAGTCCGCGGACTAGCGGGAGCTCCTACAATGAGCAGTTCTTC.